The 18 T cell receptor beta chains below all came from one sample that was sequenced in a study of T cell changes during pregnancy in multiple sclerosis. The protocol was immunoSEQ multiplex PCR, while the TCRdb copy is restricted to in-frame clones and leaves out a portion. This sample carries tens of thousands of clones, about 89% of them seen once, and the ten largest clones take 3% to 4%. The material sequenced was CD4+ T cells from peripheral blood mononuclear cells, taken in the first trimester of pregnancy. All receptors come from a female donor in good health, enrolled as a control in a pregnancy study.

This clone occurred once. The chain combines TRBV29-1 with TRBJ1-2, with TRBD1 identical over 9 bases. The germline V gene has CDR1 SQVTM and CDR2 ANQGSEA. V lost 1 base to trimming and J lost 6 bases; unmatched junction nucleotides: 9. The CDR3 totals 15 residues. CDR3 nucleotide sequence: TGCAGCGTTGAAGCAAAGGGGACAGGGCTTAATGGCTACACCTTC. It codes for CSVEAKGTGLNGYTF.

CDR3 sequence: CASSLEGTGDYGYTF. The CDR3 nucleotides read TGCGCCAGCAGCTTGGAGGGGACAGGGGACTATGGCTACACCTTC. The rearrangement joins TRBV5-1 to TRBJ1-2; 10 bases agree with TRBD1. Trimming took 0 bases from V and 3 from J; bases not matched to a gene: 2. The CDR3 spans 15 residues. Germline assignment: CDR1 SGHRS and CDR2 YFSETQ.

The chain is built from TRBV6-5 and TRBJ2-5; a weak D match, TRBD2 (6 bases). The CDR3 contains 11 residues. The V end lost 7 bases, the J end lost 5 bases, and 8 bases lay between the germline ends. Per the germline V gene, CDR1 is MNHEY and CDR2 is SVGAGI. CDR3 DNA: TGTGCCAGCACGGAGGGGGAGACCCAGTACTTC. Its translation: CASTEGETQYF.

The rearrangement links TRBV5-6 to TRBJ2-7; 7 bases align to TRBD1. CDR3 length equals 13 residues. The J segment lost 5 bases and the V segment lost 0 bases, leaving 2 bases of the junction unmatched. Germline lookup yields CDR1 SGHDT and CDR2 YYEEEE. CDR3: CASSLGTGDEQYF. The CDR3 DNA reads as TGTGCCAGCAGCTTGGGCACAGGGGACGAGCAGTACTTC.

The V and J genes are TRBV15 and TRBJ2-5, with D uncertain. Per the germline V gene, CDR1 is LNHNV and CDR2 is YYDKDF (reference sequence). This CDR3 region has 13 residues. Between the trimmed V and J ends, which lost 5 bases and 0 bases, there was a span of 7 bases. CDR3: CATSPRYQETQYF. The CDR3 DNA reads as TGTGCCACCAGCCCGCGGTACCAAGAGACCCAGTACTTC.

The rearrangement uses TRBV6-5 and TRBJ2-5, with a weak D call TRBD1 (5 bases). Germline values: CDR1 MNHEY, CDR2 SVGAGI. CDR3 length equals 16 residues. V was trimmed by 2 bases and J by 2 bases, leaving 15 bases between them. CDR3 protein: CASSYRGRVNQETQYF. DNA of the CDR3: TGTGCCAGCAGTTACAGGGGCAGAGTCAATCAAGAGACCCAGTACTTC.

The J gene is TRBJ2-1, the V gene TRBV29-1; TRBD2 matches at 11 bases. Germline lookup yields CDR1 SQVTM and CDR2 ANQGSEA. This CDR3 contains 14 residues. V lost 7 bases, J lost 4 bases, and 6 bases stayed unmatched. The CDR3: CSASSGGTYNEQFF. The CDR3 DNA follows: TGCAGCGCATCTAGCGGGGGGACGTACAATGAGCAGTTCTTC.

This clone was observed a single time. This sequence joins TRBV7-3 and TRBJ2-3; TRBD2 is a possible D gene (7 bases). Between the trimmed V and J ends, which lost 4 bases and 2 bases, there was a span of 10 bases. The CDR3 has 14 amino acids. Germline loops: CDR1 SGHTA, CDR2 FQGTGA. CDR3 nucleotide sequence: TGTGCCAGCAGCTACGGGGGGCTCACAGATACGCAGTATTTT. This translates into CASSYGGLTDTQYF. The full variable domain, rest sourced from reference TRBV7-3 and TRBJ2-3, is GAGVSQTPSNKVTEKGKYVELRCDPISGHTALYWYRQSLGQGPEFLIYFQGTGAADDSGLPNDRFFAVRPEGSVSTLKIQRTERGDSAVYLCASSYGGLTDTQYFGPGTRLTVL.

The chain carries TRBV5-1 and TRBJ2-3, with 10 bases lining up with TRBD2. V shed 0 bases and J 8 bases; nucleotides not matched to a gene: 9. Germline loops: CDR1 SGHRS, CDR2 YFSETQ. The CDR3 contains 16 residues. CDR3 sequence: CASSLVWLAGEGTQYF. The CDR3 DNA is TGCGCCAGCAGCTTGGTATGGCTAGCGGGAGAAGGTACGCAGTATTTT.

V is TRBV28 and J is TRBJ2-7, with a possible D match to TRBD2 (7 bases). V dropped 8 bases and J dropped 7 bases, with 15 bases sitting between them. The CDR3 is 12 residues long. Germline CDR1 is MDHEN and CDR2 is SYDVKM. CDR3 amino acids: CASGRGAGEQYF. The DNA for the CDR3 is TGTGCCAGCGGTCGGGGGGCGGGGGAGCAGTACTTC.

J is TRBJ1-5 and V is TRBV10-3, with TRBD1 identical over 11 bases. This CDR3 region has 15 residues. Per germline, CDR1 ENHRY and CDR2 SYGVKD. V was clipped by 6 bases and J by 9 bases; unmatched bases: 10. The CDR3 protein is CAIRRDRGLRGPQHF. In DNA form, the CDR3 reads TGTGCCATCAGAAGGGACAGGGGGTTGAGGGGGCCCCAGCATTTT.

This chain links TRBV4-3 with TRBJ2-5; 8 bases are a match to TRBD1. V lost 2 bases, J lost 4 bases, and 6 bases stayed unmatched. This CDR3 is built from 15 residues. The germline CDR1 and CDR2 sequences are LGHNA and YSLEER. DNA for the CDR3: TGCGCCAGCAGCCAATCGGACAGGGACTCAGAGACCCAGTACTTC. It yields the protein CASSQSDRDSETQYF.

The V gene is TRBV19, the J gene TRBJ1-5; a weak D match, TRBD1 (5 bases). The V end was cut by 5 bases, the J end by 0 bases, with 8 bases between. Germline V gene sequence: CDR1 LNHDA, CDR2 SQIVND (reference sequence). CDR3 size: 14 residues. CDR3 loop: CASSQGHSNQPQHF. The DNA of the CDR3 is TGTGCCAGTAGTCAGGGTCATAGCAATCAGCCCCAGCATTTT. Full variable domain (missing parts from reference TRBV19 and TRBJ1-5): DGGITQSPKYLFRKEGQNVTLSCEQNLNHDAMYWYRQDPGQGLRLIYYSQIVNDFQKGDIAEGYSVSREKKESFPLTVTSAQKNPTAFYLCASSQGHSNQPQHFGDGTRLSIL.

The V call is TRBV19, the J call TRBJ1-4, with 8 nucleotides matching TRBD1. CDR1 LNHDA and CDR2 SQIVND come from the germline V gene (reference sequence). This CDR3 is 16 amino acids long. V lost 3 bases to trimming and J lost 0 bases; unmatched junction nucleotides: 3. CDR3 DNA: TGTGCCAGTAGTATCGAACAGGGGGCAACTAATGAAAAACTGTTTTTT. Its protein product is CASSIEQGATNEKLFF.

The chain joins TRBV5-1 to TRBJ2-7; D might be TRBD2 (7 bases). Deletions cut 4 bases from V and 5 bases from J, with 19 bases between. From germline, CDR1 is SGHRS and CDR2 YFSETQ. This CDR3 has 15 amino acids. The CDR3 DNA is TGCGCCAGCAGCCCCGCCGGGGGGCGGGGGAACGAGCAGTACTTC. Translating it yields CASSPAGGRGNEQYF.

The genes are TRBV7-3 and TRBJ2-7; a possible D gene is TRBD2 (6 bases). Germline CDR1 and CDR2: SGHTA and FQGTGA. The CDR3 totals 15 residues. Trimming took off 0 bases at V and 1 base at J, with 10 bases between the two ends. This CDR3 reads CASSLTPGRSYEQYF. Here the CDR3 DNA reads TGTGCCAGCAGCTTAACGCCAGGGAGGTCCTACGAGCAGTACTTC.

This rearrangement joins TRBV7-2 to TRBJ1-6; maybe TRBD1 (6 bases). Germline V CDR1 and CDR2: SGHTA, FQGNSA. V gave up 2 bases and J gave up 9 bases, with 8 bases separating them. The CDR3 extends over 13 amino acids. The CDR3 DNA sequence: TGTGCCAGCAGCTTAACAGGGAGTTCACCCCTCCACTTT. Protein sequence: CASSLTGSSPLHF.

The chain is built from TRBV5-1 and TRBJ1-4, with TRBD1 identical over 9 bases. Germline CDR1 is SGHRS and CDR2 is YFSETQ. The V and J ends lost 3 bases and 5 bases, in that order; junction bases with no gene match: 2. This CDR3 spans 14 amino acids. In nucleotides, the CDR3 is TGCGCCAGCAGCTGGACAGGGGAAAATGAAAAACTGTTTTTT. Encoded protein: CASSWTGENEKLFF.